This TCR beta chain emerged from a study of T cells after yellow fever vaccination. Study findings and constraints: It was the secondary response that reached its peak faster, day 5 versus 15, but it was weaker.

The V end was cut by 3 bases, the J end by 1 base, with 6 bases between. The CDR3 is 13 amino acids. TCRdb independently ran MiXCR on the 5' RACE reads; one entry per CDR3 protein. The sample gives around 320,000 distinct CDR3 sequences, approximately 10% of which show up once; around 3.3% is in the top ten. This clonotype was picked up many times. The antigen remains undetermined. The sample here was CD4+ T cells sorted from PBMCs, taken 5 days after the yellow fever booster vaccination. The clonotype comes from a man aged 18 to 35 who received the YFV17D yellow fever vaccine. V gene TRBV12-3 or TRBV12-4 combines with J gene TRBJ2-5, with unresolved D. The CDR3: CASSLNVQETQYF. The CDR3 DNA is TGTGCCAGCAGTTTGAACGTCCAAGAGACCCAGTACTTC.